What follows are 25 T cell receptor beta chains derived from one specimen sequenced in a study of PD-L1 blockade in urothelial cancer. Some clones are missing from TCRdb's copy, which holds only in-frame ones; the method was immunoSEQ multiplex PCR. The repertoire has about 39,000 clones, 90% to 95% of them found once; the top ten carry approximately 11%. Specified time point: pretreatment peripheral blood. The sample here was PBMCs, taken around atezolizumab (anti-PD-L1) treatment. These receptors came from a woman in her sixties or seventies with urothelial cancer.

This clone was detected once. This chain joins TRBV6-5 and TRBJ2-1; tentatively, D is TRBD2 (5 bases). Germline V gives CDR1 MNHEY, CDR2 SVGAGI. V lost 2 bases, J lost 4 bases, and 15 bases lay in between. The CDR3 spans 16 residues. CDR3 protein: CASSYGVRAGYNEQFF. DNA for the CDR3: TGTGCCAGCAGTTACGGTGTGAGGGCCGGGTACAATGAGCAGTTCTTC.

The rearrangement joins TRBV10-3 to TRBJ2-7; D is uncertain. V was trimmed by 4 bases and J by 6 bases, leaving 16 bases between them. Germline V lookup: CDR1 ENHRY, CDR2 SYGVKD. CDR3 length: 14 amino acids. CDR3 sequence reads: CAISGAEVVGEQYF. CDR3 sequence (DNA): TGTGCCATCAGTGGAGCAGAGGTTGTCGGCGAGCAGTACTTC.

This sequence joins TRBV4-1 and TRBJ1-2; TRBD1 aligns across 8 bases. The CDR3 runs 15 residues. Trimming removed 1 base from V and 3 bases from J; junction bases left unmatched: 4. Germline CDR1 MGHRA, CDR2 YSYEKL. In nucleotides, the CDR3 is TGCGCCAGCAGCCAAGCCCCGGGACAGGACTATGGCTACACCTTC. Its translation is CASSQAPGQDYGYTF.

The chain employs TRBV9 and TRBJ2-5; D unresolved. Germline values: CDR1 SGDLS, CDR2 YYNGEE. The CDR3 length is 15 residues. V was clipped by 2 bases and J by 1 base, with 12 bases between them. The DNA of the CDR3 is TGTGCCAGCAGCGTGAGCCTAGAACCCCAAGAGACCCAGTACTTC. Its protein is CASSVSLEPQETQYF.

There are a few counts of this clone. This chain connects TRBV15 to TRBJ1-5; D might be TRBD1 (5 bases). Trimming cost V 2 bases and J 1 base, with 27 bases left between them. The germline V gene encodes CDR1 LNHNV and CDR2 YYDKDF (reference sequence). The CDR3 extends over 21 amino acids. The CDR3 protein is CATSRFSRGVRGPASNQPQHF. The CDR3 DNA follows: TGTGCCACCAGCAGATTCAGCCGGGGGGTCCGGGGTCCCGCCAGCAATCAGCCCCAGCATTTT.

The V call is TRBV7-2, the J call TRBJ2-7, with D tentatively TRBD2 (6 bases). CDR1 SGHTA and CDR2 FQGNSA come from the germline V gene. V dropped 7 bases and J dropped 2 bases, with 15 bases sitting between them. The CDR3 is made up of 14 amino acids. Written as DNA, the CDR3 is TGTGCCAGCACCGTGGACGGGGGTACCTACGAGCAGTACTTC. This translates into CASTVDGGTYEQYF.

This clone was picked up one time. The rearrangement uses TRBV6-5 and TRBJ2-2; D may be TRBD2 (5 bases). This CDR3 is 13 amino acids long. V was trimmed by 5 bases and J by 7 bases, leaving 11 bases between them. Looked up from germline, CDR1 is MNHEY and CDR2 is SVGAGI. The CDR3 spells CASSPPGIGELFF. The DNA for the CDR3 is TGTGCCAGCAGTCCCCCGGGGATCGGGGAGCTGTTTTTT.

This sequence joins TRBV9 and TRBJ2-5, with D possibly being TRBD2 (6 bases). The length of the CDR3 is 19 residues. V was shortened by 3 bases and J by 7 bases, with 31 bases between the two germline ends. Germline values: CDR1 SGDLS, CDR2 YYNGEE. The CDR3: CASSAPQKESGELRGTQYF. The CDR3 DNA follows: TGTGCCAGCAGCGCCCCCCAAAAGGAGTCGGGAGAGCTCCGAGGGACCCAGTACTTC.

The genes are TRBV19 and TRBJ2-2; 11 positions match TRBD2. V lost 1 base and J lost 5; bases outside the gene matches: 6. Per germline, CDR1 LNHDA and CDR2 SQIVND (reference sequence). The length of the CDR3 is 17 residues. The chain's CDR3 is CASSIGVGLAGTGELFF. The CDR3 DNA reads TGTGCCAGTAGTATAGGTGTCGGACTAGCGGGTACCGGGGAGCTGTTTTTT.

The chain has TRBV29-1 and TRBJ2-1; TRBD2 agrees at 9 bases. J gave up 9 bases and V 7 bases, and 4 bases lay outside the gene matches. The CDR3 has 11 residues. CDR1 and CDR2 (germline): SQVTM, ANQGSEA. The CDR3 protein is CSAGTSTEQFF. The CDR3 nucleotides are TGCAGCGCTGGGACTAGCACTGAGCAGTTCTTC.

The genes are TRBV4-3 and TRBJ2-1; 7 nucleotides align to TRBD2. Losses at the gene ends were 6 bases for V and 8 bases for J; bases not matched to a gene: 13. The CDR3 spans 15 residues. Germline V CDR1 and CDR2: LGHNA, YSLEER. Here the CDR3 DNA reads TGCGCCAGCAGTACCGGACTAGAAGTTACCGATGAGCAGTTCTTC. It yields the protein CASSTGLEVTDEQFF.

This clone showed up just a few times. The rearrangement joins TRBV19 to TRBJ2-3; D is undetermined. V was clipped by 7 bases and J by 1 base, with 15 bases between them. The CDR3 contains 15 residues. Germline CDR1 and CDR2: LNHDA and SQIVND (reference sequence). In DNA form, the CDR3 reads TGTGCCAGTACCCCGATCGGTGGGCGCACAGATACGCAGTATTTT. Its translation is CASTPIGGRTDTQYF.

V usage is TRBV28 and J usage is TRBJ2-7, with TRBD2 matching 9 bases. Germline-derived CDR1 and CDR2 are MDHEN and SYDVKM. V shed 2 bases, J shed 4 bases, and the junction held 3 bases outside the gene matches. The CDR3 is 14 amino acids. In DNA, the CDR3 is TGTGCCAGCAGTTTAGCGGGAGGGGTGTACGAGCAGTACTTC. Its protein is CASSLAGGVYEQYF.

This clone was seen only once. The chain has TRBV27 and TRBJ2-7, with D perhaps matching TRBD2 (6 bases). The CDR3 runs 14 residues. The germline CDR1 and CDR2 sequences are MNHEY and SMNVEV (reference sequence). V lost 6 bases, J lost 5 bases, and 17 bases lay in between. The CDR3 loop is CASRRREISDEQYF. The DNA of the CDR3 is TGTGCCAGCAGGCGGCGGGAAATTTCCGACGAGCAGTACTTC.

This rearrangement joins TRBV18 to TRBJ2-3, with 7 nucleotides matching TRBD1. V shed 2 bases, J shed 4 bases, and the junction held 0 bases outside the gene matches. This CDR3 comprises 13 residues. The germline CDR1 and CDR2 sequences are KGHSH and LQKENI. The CDR3: CASSPDRADTQYF. CDR3 sequence (DNA): TGTGCCAGCTCACCAGACAGGGCAGATACGCAGTATTTT.

This chain connects TRBV6-6 to TRBJ2-3; D remains unclear. CDR3 size: 14 residues. Germline assignment: CDR1 MNHNY and CDR2 SVGAGI (reference sequence). The V end lost 7 bases, the J end lost 6 bases, and 17 bases lay between the germline ends. DNA for the CDR3: TGTGCCAGCAACAATCCACCGTTTTGGGATACGCAGTATTTT. Translated: CASNNPPFWDTQYF.

A few counts support this clone. The gene calls are TRBV28 and TRBJ1-5; D uncertain. Between the trimmed V and J ends, which lost 3 bases and 12 bases, there was a span of 18 bases. This CDR3 is built from 14 residues. Per the germline V gene, CDR1 is MDHEN and CDR2 is SYDVKM. The CDR3: CASSFGSPAGDQHF. The CDR3, as DNA: TGTGCCAGCAGTTTTGGCAGCCCGGCGGGTGACCAGCATTTT. Using reference TRBV28 and TRBJ1-5 for the parts outside the CDR3, the full variable domain is DVKVTQSSRYLVKRTGEKVFLECVQDMDHENMFWYRQDPGLGLRLIYFSYDVKMKEKGDIPEGYSVSREKKERFSLILESASTNQTSMYLCASSFGSPAGDQHFGDGTRLSIL.

CDR3 in DNA: TGCGCCAGCAGTCGGAGGGCGTGGCACACCGGGGAGCTGTTTTTT. It specifies CASSRRAWHTGELFF. The chain combines TRBV23-1 with TRBJ2-2; D might be TRBD2 (6 bases). TRBV23-1 counts as an open reading frame of uncertain function. The V end was cut by 4 bases, the J end by 3 bases, with 12 bases between. The CDR3 is 15 amino acids.

The rearrangement joins TRBV5-1 to TRBJ2-2, with a possible D match to TRBD1 (6 bases). CDR1 and CDR2 (germline): SGHRS, YFSETQ. V was cut by 3 bases and J by 2 bases, with 14 bases left in between. This CDR3 contains 16 residues. The DNA for the CDR3 is TGCGCCAGCAGCTCAACCGGGACACAAAACACCGGGGAGCTGTTTTTT. Its translation: CASSSTGTQNTGELFF.

This clone has a handful of counts. The V and J genes are TRBV2 and TRBJ2-7; 11 positions agree with TRBD2. Looked up from germline, CDR1 is SNHLY and CDR2 is FYNNEI. V shed 4 bases and J 7 bases; nucleotides not matched to a gene: 15. This CDR3 has 17 amino acids. The CDR3 region is CASSVISTGTSGSEQYF. CDR3 DNA: TGTGCCAGCAGTGTTATAAGCACCGGGACTAGCGGAAGTGAGCAGTACTTC.

This chain joins TRBV28 and TRBJ1-5; a possible D gene is TRBD1 (5 bases). The length of the CDR3 is 12 residues. Looked up from germline, CDR1 is MDHEN and CDR2 is SYDVKM. The V and J ends lost 3 bases and 6 bases respectively, with 6 bases between them. In DNA form, the CDR3 reads TGTGCCAGCAGTTTTAGGGGTCAGCCCCAGCATTTT. Encoded protein: CASSFRGQPQHF. The full variable domain, completed using reference TRBV28 and TRBJ1-5, is DVKVTQSSRYLVKRTGEKVFLECVQDMDHENMFWYRQDPGLGLRLIYFSYDVKMKEKGDIPEGYSVSREKKERFSLILESASTNQTSMYLCASSFRGQPQHFGDGTRLSIL.

The chain has TRBV6-1 and TRBJ2-7, with 12 bases fitting TRBD1. J lost 2 bases, V lost 8 bases, and 1 base had no gene match. This CDR3 spans 13 amino acids. The germline gives CDR1 MNHNS, CDR2 SASEGT. CDR3 sequence reads: CASGDRGPYEQYF. The CDR3 DNA is TGTGCCAGCGGGGACAGGGGGCCCTACGAGCAGTACTTC.

This clone showed up just a few times. The chain links TRBV30 to TRBJ1-1, with a weak D call TRBD1 (6 bases). Germline V gene lookup returns CDR1 GTSNPN and CDR2 SVGIG (reference sequence). CDR3 length: 13 amino acids. V was shortened by 0 bases and J by 9 bases, with 14 bases between the two germline ends. For the CDR3, the DNA is TGTGCCTGGAGTGTATCGCGAACAGGGAAAGCTTTCTTT. This gives the protein CAWSVSRTGKAFF.

This chain's CDR3 is CASSPQGAKNYGYTF. CDR3 DNA: TGTGCCAGCAGCCCACAGGGGGCGAAGAACTATGGCTACACCTTC. The rearrangement uses TRBV7-9 and TRBJ1-2; 9 positions match TRBD1. Per germline, CDR1 SEHNR and CDR2 FQNEAQ (reference sequence). This CDR3 is 15 amino acids long. Losses at the gene ends were 5 bases for V and 2 bases for J; bases not matched to a gene: 6.

The rearrangement uses TRBV4-1 and TRBJ2-2; 7 bases are shared with TRBD2. There are 15 residues in the CDR3. Germline loops: CDR1 MGHRA, CDR2 YSYEKL. Germline trimming cut 6 bases from V and 3 bases from J; bases unmatched to any gene: 7. CDR3 protein: CASRPGTTDTGELFF. The CDR3 coding sequence is TGCGCCAGCAGGCCAGGGACTACAGACACCGGGGAGCTGTTTTTT.